The 28 T cell receptor beta chains presented below share a single source sample, sequenced in a study of shared clonotypes between healthy human individuals. The table came from immunoSEQ multiplex PCR; TCRdb's copy has only in-frame clones and leaves some out. The top ten hold around 10% of the sample, which has approximately 240,000 clones, approximately 65% seen once. The sequenced sample consisted of memory CD4+ T cells sorted from blood. Documented subset: CD45RA-negative fraction. These receptors were taken from a young man in good health.

This clone was seen a few times. The chain recombines TRBV28 with TRBJ2-7; 12 nucleotides agree with TRBD2. The germline V gene encodes CDR1 MDHEN and CDR2 SYDVKM. The CDR3 loop spans 19 amino acids. V dropped 4 bases and J dropped 3; count of bases not matched to a gene: 16. The CDR3 is CASSSISFRLAGAGYEQYF. For the CDR3, the DNA is TGTGCCAGCAGTTCCATCTCCTTCAGACTAGCGGGAGCTGGCTACGAGCAGTACTTC.

CDR3 region: CASSTGGPTEAFF. In DNA, the CDR3 is TGTGCCAGCAGTACAGGGGGCCCCACTGAAGCTTTCTTT. The J gene is TRBJ1-1, the V gene TRBV6-1; TRBD1 aligns across 9 bases. Germline V lookup: CDR1 MNHNS, CDR2 SASEGT. Trimming removed 5 bases from V and 4 bases from J; junction bases left unmatched: 2. The CDR3 has 13 residues.

This clone was detected a few times. The CDR3 DNA is TGTGCCAGCAGTTACCGAGGGACGGCCGAAGCTTTCTTT. This codes for CASSYRGTAEAFF. The J gene is TRBJ1-1, the V gene TRBV6-6; a possible D gene is TRBD1 (5 bases). Germline CDR1 MNHNY, CDR2 SVGAGI (reference sequence). Deletions cut 2 bases from V and 8 bases from J, with 12 bases between. The CDR3 loop spans 13 amino acids.

This clone was seen only a few times. The V and J genes are TRBV29-1 and TRBJ1-5, with D unresolved. Deletions cut 5 bases from V and 0 bases from J, with 8 bases between. The germline CDR1 and CDR2 sequences are SQVTM and ANQGSEA. This CDR3 region has 13 residues. This CDR3 reads CSVRGDSNQPQHF. The CDR3 DNA is TGCAGCGTTAGAGGAGATAGCAATCAGCCCCAGCATTTT.

CDR3: CASSSGLEKFF. The CDR3 nucleotides are TGTGCCAGCAGCTCAGGACTAGAGAAGTTCTTC. The chain employs TRBV7-9 and TRBJ2-1; 7 nucleotides match TRBD2. Germline V gene lookup returns CDR1 SEHNR and CDR2 FQNEAQ (reference sequence). The trim removed 4 bases at V and 14 bases at J, leaving 5 bases unmatched. The CDR3 has 11 amino acids.

CDR3 region: CAWGLPFMEQYF. The CDR3, as DNA: TGTGCCTGGGGACTCCCTTTCATGGAGCAGTACTTC. The chain combines TRBV30 with TRBJ2-7, with D perhaps matching TRBD2 (5 bases). V lost 5 bases and J 7 bases, leaving 15 bases between the germline ends. Germline assignment: CDR1 GTSNPN and CDR2 SVGIG (reference sequence). The CDR3 covers 12 residues.

This clone has only a few counts. The rearrangement uses TRBV2 and TRBJ2-7; 8 positions agree with TRBD2. Trimming removed 3 bases from V and 4 bases from J; junction bases left unmatched: 8. The CDR3 length is 15 residues. Germline lookup yields CDR1 SNHLY and CDR2 FYNNEI. In DNA form, the CDR3 reads TGTGCCAGCAGTGAGGCGAGCGGGAGCGGTTACGAGCAGTACTTC. Its translation is CASSEASGSGYEQYF.

The chain links TRBV7-8 to TRBJ2-7; D not certain. This CDR3 contains 12 residues. CDR1 SGHVS and CDR2 FQNEAQ come from the germline V gene. The germline V and J ends were trimmed by 5 bases and 1 base, with 6 bases remaining between them. The CDR3 sequence is CASSVDSYEQYF. CDR3 DNA sequence: TGTGCCAGCAGCGTAGATTCCTACGAGCAGTACTTC.

The chain has TRBV5-1 and TRBJ2-1, with D possibly being TRBD1 (6 bases). Germline V gene sequence: CDR1 SGHRS, CDR2 YFSETQ. V shed 1 base and J shed 2 bases, with 19 bases lying between them. The CDR3 is made up of 18 amino acids. CDR3 sequence: CASSLIPPGQRPYNEQFF. Here the CDR3 DNA reads TGCGCCAGCAGCTTGATCCCCCCGGGACAAAGGCCCTACAATGAGCAGTTCTTC.

This clone was counted a single time. The chain joins TRBV5-8 to TRBJ1-1; D ambiguous. The CDR3 is 13 amino acids. V dropped 2 bases and J dropped 0 bases, with 5 bases sitting between them. Germline CDR1 reads SGHTS; CDR2 reads YDEGEE. For the CDR3, the DNA is TGTGCCAGCAGCTTTCAGATGAACACTGAAGCTTTCTTT. Translating it yields CASSFQMNTEAFF.

The V gene is TRBV6-5, the J gene TRBJ2-3; the D is unclear. V lost 5 bases, J lost 5 bases, and 14 bases lay in between. The CDR3 sequence is 14 residues long. Germline CDR1 MNHEY, CDR2 SVGAGI. Written as DNA, the CDR3 is TGTGCCAGCAGTACCCGGCCGTGGGGAGATACGCAGTATTTT. Translation: CASSTRPWGDTQYF.

This chain links TRBV5-1 with TRBJ2-4, with 9 bases identical to TRBD2. The CDR3 totals 15 residues. Germline V gene data show CDR1 as SGHRS and CDR2 as YFSETQ. The V segment lost 2 bases and the J segment 5 bases; nucleotides outside the gene matches: 5. This CDR3 is CASSLWGGRENIQYF. CDR3 bases: TGCGCCAGCAGCTTATGGGGCGGGAGGGAAAACATTCAGTACTTC.

This clone was found once. This chain uses TRBV2 with TRBJ2-5; no firm D call. Trimming removed 6 bases from V and 1 base from J, with 6 bases in between. Germline V lookup: CDR1 SNHLY, CDR2 FYNNEI. The CDR3 runs 12 residues. CDR3 coding DNA: TGTGCCAGCAGCAGAGGCCAAGAGACCCAGTACTTC. Protein product: CASSRGQETQYF.

This clone occurred once. Here the CDR3 DNA reads TGTGCCAGCAGTTTAATTTTGACTAGCGGGAGTGTTGAGCAGTACTTC. Its translation: CASSLILTSGSVEQYF. This chain uses TRBV27 with TRBJ2-7, with TRBD2 matching 12 bases. The CDR3 consists of 16 residues. CDR1 and CDR2 from the germline V gene are MNHEY and SMNVEV (reference sequence). V shed 2 bases and J 7 bases; nucleotides not matched to a gene: 9.

This clone was seen more than once but under ten times. V is TRBV5-1 and J is TRBJ1-3; D not resolved. V shed 0 bases and J shed 0 bases, with 10 bases lying between them. Germline assignment: CDR1 SGHRS and CDR2 YFSETQ. The CDR3 is 16 amino acids. The CDR3 reads CASSLDSQLSGNTIYF. The CDR3, as DNA: TGCGCCAGCAGCTTGGACAGTCAACTCTCTGGAAACACCATATATTTT.

This clone was observed a few times. The rearrangement joins TRBV29-1 to TRBJ2-2; perhaps TRBD1 as D (6 bases). From germline, CDR1 is SQVTM and CDR2 ANQGSEA. V dropped 7 bases and J dropped 0 bases, with 12 bases sitting between them. This CDR3 is 14 amino acids long. The CDR3 DNA follows: TGCAGCGCCATGACAGGATCGAACACCGGGGAGCTGTTTTTT. Translation gives CSAMTGSNTGELFF.

The V gene is TRBV10-3, the J gene TRBJ1-3, with D uncertain. The CDR3 has 15 residues. V was shortened by 4 bases and J by 0 bases, with 10 bases between the two germline ends. Per germline, CDR1 ENHRY and CDR2 SYGVKD. CDR3 DNA sequence: TGTGCCATCAGTGCCTCAGACGGCTCTGGAAACACCATATATTTT. Translating it yields CAISASDGSGNTIYF.

V usage is TRBV5-4 and J usage is TRBJ2-2; the match to TRBD2 covers 14 bases. Germline loops: CDR1 SGHNT, CDR2 YYREEE (reference sequence). This CDR3 is 18 amino acids long. J lost 5 bases, V lost 0 bases, and 6 bases had no gene match. In DNA, the CDR3 is TGTGCCAGCAGCTTGGGACTAGCGGGAGGGCGGGATACCGGGGAGCTGTTTTTT. This encodes CASSLGLAGGRDTGELFF.

V usage is TRBV5-1 and J usage is TRBJ2-5; TRBD2 matches 11 bases. This CDR3 has 16 amino acids. Germline-derived CDR1 and CDR2 are SGHRS and YFSETQ. V lost 2 bases to trimming and J lost 2 bases; unmatched junction nucleotides: 5. The CDR3 region has the DNA TGCGCCAGCAGCTTACAGGTAGCGGGAGGGCAAGAGACCCAGTACTTC. This gives the protein CASSLQVAGGQETQYF. The entire variable domain, with the rest obtained from reference TRBV5-1 and TRBJ2-5, is as follows: KAGVTQTPRYLIKTRGQQVTLSCSPISGHRSVSWYQQTPGQGLQFLFEYFSETQRNKGNFPGRFSGRQFSNSRSEMNVSTLELGDSALYLCASSLQVAGGQETQYFGPGTRLLVL.

The chain employs TRBV29-1 and TRBJ2-7, with 12 bases fitting TRBD2. The CDR3 loop spans 15 amino acids. The germline gives CDR1 SQVTM, CDR2 ANQGSEA. V trimming: 7 bases; J trimming: 0 bases; junction bases outside the gene matches: 7. CDR3 loop: CSAGETSGSSYEQYF. DNA of the CDR3: TGCAGCGCGGGGGAGACTAGCGGGAGCTCCTACGAGCAGTACTTC.

The rearrangement links TRBV10-3 to TRBJ2-1, with 10 bases that match TRBD1. In germline, CDR1 is ENHRY, CDR2 SYGVKD. Trimming removed 0 bases from V and 4 bases from J; junction bases left unmatched: 6. The CDR3 loop spans 17 amino acids. For the CDR3, the DNA is TGTGCCATCAGTGAGTCGGGGACAGGGGTCTCGTACAATGAGCAGTTCTTC. Encoded protein: CAISESGTGVSYNEQFF.

In its sample, this clone was seen once. The CDR3 DNA sequence: TGTGCCATCGCGGTCCAAGGAACCCAGTACTTC. Its translation is CAIAVQGTQYF. V and J are TRBV10-3 and TRBJ2-5, with D hard to call. V lost 8 bases and J 8 bases, leaving 12 bases between the germline ends. This CDR3 region has 11 residues. Germline V gene lookup returns CDR1 ENHRY and CDR2 SYGVKD.

The V and J genes are TRBV11-3 and TRBJ2-1; D is perhaps TRBD1 or TRBD2 (5 bases each). This CDR3 has 15 residues. The germline V and J ends were trimmed by 1 base and 8 bases, with 15 bases remaining between them. Per the germline V gene, CDR1 is SGHNT and CDR2 is YENEEA. The CDR3 loop is CASSLGGAQVHEQFF. The CDR3 DNA sequence: TGTGCCAGCAGCTTAGGAGGGGCGCAAGTCCATGAGCAGTTCTTC.

The V gene is TRBV10-2, the J gene TRBJ2-2; unclear D gene. This CDR3 is built from 13 residues. Germline assignment: CDR1 WSHSY and CDR2 SAAADI. V lost 3 bases to trimming and J lost 3 bases, with 5 bases between them. The CDR3 here is CASSERDTGELFF. As DNA, the CDR3 is TGCGCCAGCAGTGAACGGGACACCGGGGAGCTGTTTTTT.

This chain connects TRBV10-3 to TRBJ2-1; 7 bases match TRBD2. The trim removed 2 bases at V and 7 bases at J, leaving 17 bases unmatched. Looked up from germline, CDR1 is ENHRY and CDR2 is SYGVKD. The CDR3 has 18 residues. The CDR3 protein is CAISEVYGRGRGGNEQFF. Here the CDR3 DNA reads TGTGCCATCAGTGAGGTTTATGGGAGAGGGAGGGGAGGGAATGAGCAGTTCTTC.

The chain carries TRBV5-1 and TRBJ1-4; no clear D gene. This CDR3 spans 15 amino acids. Trimming took 0 bases from V and 9 from J, leaving 15 bases between them. Germline-derived CDR1 and CDR2 are SGHRS and YFSETQ. CDR3 in amino acids: CASSLGSLSAKKLFF. The CDR3 DNA follows: TGCGCCAGCAGCTTGGGATCGTTGTCGGCGAAAAAACTGTTTTTT.

J is TRBJ2-5 and V is TRBV25-1, with 9 bases identical to TRBD1. Trimming at V came to 4 bases and at J to 3 bases, leaving 9 bases not matched to a gene. This CDR3 contains 16 residues. Germline V gene lookup returns CDR1 MGHDK and CDR2 SYGVNS. CDR3 in amino acids: CASSVRTGAWEETQYF. CDR3 DNA: TGTGCCAGCAGTGTCAGGACAGGGGCTTGGGAAGAGACCCAGTACTTC.

The chain uses TRBV29-1 and TRBJ2-2; no reliable D call. CDR3 size: 12 residues. Trimming cost V 4 bases and J 6 bases, with 9 bases left between them. Germline V gives CDR1 SQVTM, CDR2 ANQGSEA. CDR3 amino acids: CSVGLYPGELFF. The CDR3 nucleotides read TGCAGCGTTGGTTTATATCCCGGGGAGCTGTTTTTT.